This TCR beta chain is from a study of CD8 T cells in ankylosing spondylitis. The CDR3 is 12 amino acids. V was cut by 6 bases and J by 9 bases, with 9 bases left in between. TCRdb independently ran MiXCR on the 5' RACE reads; one entry per CDR3 protein. The top ten hold about 20% of the sample, which has 220,000 or so distinct CDR3 sequences, 8% to 11% seen once. The rearrangement links TRBV12-3 or TRBV12-4 to TRBJ1-6; weak D call: TRBD1 (6 bases). The sample taken for sequencing was blood, either unsorted or a sorted T cell fraction (not recorded which). This TCR came from a male donor with ankylosing spondylitis or in good health (not recorded which). For the CDR3, the DNA is TGTGCCAGCAGCCGGGACACTTCACCCCTCCACTTT. Amino acid sequence: CASSRDTSPLHF.